The T cell receptor (beta chain) described here comes from a study of shared clonotypes between healthy human individuals. Across the whole study: CD4 naive cells filled three plates per donor, CD4 memory three, CD8 naive two and CD8 memory one.

Concerning this clone: The antigen remains undetermined.

Measured with immunoSEQ multiplex PCR; TCRdb has only the in-frame clones, and not every one. The sample lists 180,000 or so clones; over 80% were seen once. Points from the study as a whole: With few donors, the genetic and exposure-history diversity represented was limited.

Germline loops: CDR1 SGDLS, CDR2 YYNGEE. Trimming stripped 0 bases from V and 3 bases from J, with 6 bases between. CDR3 size: 13 residues. The V and J genes are TRBV9 and TRBJ2-5; maybe TRBD2 (5 bases). This sequence was found in a woman aged 25 to 39 in good health. The sample comprised naive CD4+ T cells sorted from blood. The subset was: CD45RA+ positively selected. The CDR3 loop is CASSVGGKETQYF. The CDR3 DNA is TGTGCCAGCAGCGTAGGAGGGAAAGAGACCCAGTACTTC.